The clone carrying this TCR beta chain was detected only a few times. Sequencing templates came from extracted RNA that was reverse transcribed into cDNA. Generated by immunoSEQ multiplex PCR, the TCRdb table keeps only in-frame clones and is missing some. The table shows about 130,000 clones, with 45% to 65% occurring only once. The sample is drawn from a study of CD8+ T cells in alopecia areata. Germline lookup yields CDR1 MDHEN and CDR2 SYDVKM. The CDR3 runs 14 residues. Trimming stripped 5 bases from V and 5 bases from J, with 15 bases between. Alopecia areata patients provided lesional scalp punch biopsies and peripheral blood.

The sample consisted of CD4+ T cells sorted from blood, taken at week 0. The chain carries TRBV28 and TRBJ2-5; D ambiguous. This clonotype was obtained from a human donor with alopecia areata. The CDR3 loop is CASSRRTGGETQYF. DNA of the CDR3: TGTGCCAGCAGTCGGCGCACCGGTGGGGAGACCCAGTACTTC.